A single sample gave rise to the 25 T cell receptor beta chains below, sequenced in a study of cytomegalovirus exposure and HLA in healthy donors. The primer mix had 60 Vbeta and 13 Jbeta primers. Assay used: immunoSEQ multiplex PCR; TCRdb lists only in-frame clones, some missing. This sample yields 150,000 to 200,000 clones, of which roughly 79% are seen a single time; roughly 2.1% belongs to the top ten. The material sequenced was PBMCs. Receptor source: a woman in her thirties in good health and CMV-seropositive.

This rearrangement joins TRBV5-1 to TRBJ2-5; 8 bases line up with TRBD1. V shed 0 bases and J 3 bases; nucleotides not matched to a gene: 7. CDR3 size: 16 residues. Germline CDR1 is SGHRS and CDR2 is YFSETQ. The CDR3 DNA reads TGCGCCAGCAGCTTGGGATCGGCAGGGGGCGAAGAGACCCAGTACTTC. Its translation is CASSLGSAGGEETQYF.

This chain connects TRBV6-5 to TRBJ2-1; TRBD2 agrees at 9 bases. V trimming: 6 bases; J trimming: 8 bases; junction bases outside the gene matches: 5. This CDR3 has 13 amino acids. Per germline, CDR1 MNHEY and CDR2 SVGAGI. CDR3 sequence reads: CASRASGNDEQFF. CDR3 bases: TGTGCCAGCAGAGCTAGCGGGAACGATGAGCAGTTCTTC.

The rearrangement links TRBV30 to TRBJ1-1, with D unresolved. This CDR3 spans 14 amino acids. V was pared by 2 bases and J by 2 bases, with 12 bases between. The germline CDR1 and CDR2 sequences are GTSNPN and SVGIG (reference sequence). The CDR3, as DNA: TGTGCCTGGAGTCTCGGGAGGAAAAACACTGAAGCTTTCTTT. It is translated as CAWSLGRKNTEAFF.

The V and J genes are TRBV7-8 and TRBJ2-1; 11 nucleotides agree with TRBD2. The V gene's germline CDR1 is SGHVS and CDR2 FQNEAQ. CDR3 size: 16 residues. With 4 bases clipped from V and 5 bases from J, the junction kept 7 bases outside the gene matches. Here the CDR3 DNA reads TGTGCCAGCAGCTCATTGGGGACTAGCGGCAACAATGAGCAGTTCTTC. The encoded protein is CASSSLGTSGNNEQFF.

The chain combines TRBV7-2 with TRBJ1-1, with D perhaps TRBD1 (5 bases). CDR1 SGHTA and CDR2 FQGNSA come from the germline V gene. There are 15 residues in the CDR3. With 1 base removed from V and 3 bases from J, the gap between germline ends came to 12 bases. CDR3 loop: CASSLDPGLDTEAFF. CDR3 sequence (DNA): TGTGCCAGCAGCTTAGATCCAGGGCTAGACACTGAAGCTTTCTTT.

The gene calls are TRBV5-1 and TRBJ2-3; D gene unclear. Germline values: CDR1 SGHRS, CDR2 YFSETQ. The CDR3 loop spans 15 amino acids. V lost 3 bases and J 0 bases, leaving 11 bases between the germline ends. The CDR3 is CASSYFGDSTDTQYF. CDR3 nucleotides: TGCGCCAGCAGCTACTTTGGAGATAGCACAGATACGCAGTATTTT. The whole variable domain, filled in from reference TRBV5-1 and TRBJ2-3, reads KAGVTQTPRYLIKTRGQQVTLSCSPISGHRSVSWYQQTPGQGLQFLFEYFSETQRNKGNFPGRFSGRQFSNSRSEMNVSTLELGDSALYLCASSYFGDSTDTQYFGPGTRLTVL.

CDR3 protein: CASSLSGQKNTEAFF. The CDR3 DNA is TGTGCCAGCAGCTTATCGGGACAGAAAAACACTGAAGCTTTCTTT. This chain uses TRBV5-8 with TRBJ1-1; 7 nucleotides agree with TRBD1. V lost 2 bases to trimming and J lost 2 bases; unmatched junction nucleotides: 6. The CDR3 spans 15 residues. Germline V CDR1 and CDR2: SGHTS, YDEGEE. Full variable domain (remainder filled in from reference TRBV5-8 and TRBJ1-1): EAGVTQSPTHLIKTRGQQATLRCSPISGHTSVYWYQQALGLGLQFLLWYDEGEERNRGNFPPRFSGRQFPNYSSELNVNALELEDSALYLCASSLSGQKNTEAFFGQGTRLTVV.

In this sample, this clone turned up a few times. V is TRBV5-1 and J is TRBJ1-2; no definite D call. Trimming cost V 7 bases and J 2 bases, with 6 bases left between them. This CDR3 has 11 amino acids. Germline loops: CDR1 SGHRS, CDR2 YFSETQ. The CDR3 nucleotides read TGCGCCAGCGGCCAAAACTATGGCTACACCTTC. This codes for CASGQNYGYTF.

The rearrangement joins TRBV30 to TRBJ1-6, with 7 bases aligning to TRBD1. This CDR3 spans 15 amino acids. Germline loops: CDR1 GTSNPN, CDR2 SVGIG (reference sequence). Trimming took 5 bases from V and 9 from J; bases not matched to a gene: 13. CDR3 sequence: CAWGSRQGWGSPLHF. For the CDR3, the DNA is TGTGCCTGGGGATCACGACAGGGCTGGGGTTCACCCCTCCACTTT.

The chain has TRBV6-5 and TRBJ2-7; 8 nucleotides align to TRBD2. This CDR3 spans 16 amino acids. Germline trimming cut 2 bases from V and 0 bases from J; bases unmatched to any gene: 6. The germline gives CDR1 MNHEY, CDR2 SVGAGI. The CDR3, as DNA: TGTGCCAGCAGTTACGATAGCGGGACCCGCTCCTACGAGCAGTACTTC. It yields the protein CASSYDSGTRSYEQYF.

The chain has TRBV4-3 and TRBJ2-3, with D possibly TRBD2 on 7 matching bases. Looked up from germline, CDR1 is LGHNA and CDR2 is YSLEER. Trimming took 0 bases from V and 0 from J, leaving 28 bases between them. CDR3 length: 22 amino acids. Here the CDR3 reads CASSQDRQWGAGAPSSTDTQYF. The CDR3 DNA reads as TGCGCCAGCAGCCAAGATCGCCAGTGGGGGGCGGGAGCCCCCTCTAGCACAGATACGCAGTATTTT.

The V and J genes are TRBV4-3 and TRBJ1-2; 10 bases fit TRBD1. Germline V gene data show CDR1 as LGHNA and CDR2 as YSLEER. The CDR3 consists of 15 residues. V shed 3 bases, J shed 4 bases, and the junction held 5 bases outside the gene matches. In nucleotides, the CDR3 is TGCGCCAGCAGCCACCCGGGACAGGGGCGCTATGGCTACACCTTC. Its translation is CASSHPGQGRYGYTF.

V gene TRBV9 combines with J gene TRBJ2-1; TRBD2 might be the D (6 bases). Per germline, CDR1 SGDLS and CDR2 YYNGEE. Trimming stripped 0 bases from V and 16 bases from J, with 14 bases between. This CDR3 is built from 12 residues. This chain's CDR3 is CASSVAAGPPFF. The CDR3 DNA is TGTGCCAGCAGCGTAGCTGCGGGACCCCCATTCTTC.

V is TRBV5-4 and J is TRBJ1-2; D possibly corresponds to TRBD1 (5 bases). The CDR3 is 15 residues long. V was clipped by 0 bases and J by 3 bases, with 12 bases between them. The germline V gene encodes CDR1 SGHNT and CDR2 YYREEE (reference sequence). The CDR3 loop is CASSLARRAYYGYTF. CDR3 DNA sequence: TGTGCCAGCAGCTTGGCCCGCAGGGCCTACTATGGCTACACCTTC.

The chain uses TRBV19 and TRBJ1-2; 8 positions agree with TRBD1. V lost 7 bases to trimming and J lost 0 bases; unmatched junction nucleotides: 7. Germline lookup yields CDR1 LNHDA and CDR2 SQIVND (reference sequence). The CDR3 length is 15 residues. CDR3: CASTPWDRTNYGYTF. The CDR3 nucleotides read TGTGCCAGTACCCCGTGGGACAGGACTAACTATGGCTACACCTTC.

The chain links TRBV7-8 to TRBJ2-1; D is unresolved. Germline CDR1 is SGHVS and CDR2 is FQNEAQ. This CDR3 spans 15 amino acids. The V gene lost 6 bases and the J gene lost 0 bases, with 12 bases spanning the gap. CDR3 sequence: CASRSFTSSYNEQFF. CDR3 nucleotides: TGTGCCAGCAGATCCTTTACCAGCTCCTACAATGAGCAGTTCTTC.

This chain uses TRBV27 with TRBJ2-5; the match to TRBD2 covers 7 bases. The length of the CDR3 is 13 residues. The trim removed 2 bases at V and 5 bases at J, leaving 2 bases unmatched. CDR1 is MNHEY, CDR2 SMNVEV, per germline (reference sequence). The CDR3 loop is CASSLAAGETQYF. In DNA form, the CDR3 reads TGTGCCAGCAGTTTAGCAGCGGGGGAGACCCAGTACTTC.

The V and J genes are TRBV4-3 and TRBJ2-4; possible D gene TRBD1, 5 bases. V lost 0 bases to trimming and J lost 8 bases, with 11 bases between them. CDR3 length: 14 residues. Looked up from germline, CDR1 is LGHNA and CDR2 is YSLEER. The CDR3 spells CASSQEARGYIQYF. The CDR3 DNA reads as TGCGCCAGCAGCCAAGAAGCTAGGGGTTACATTCAGTACTTC.

The rearrangement joins TRBV6-5 to TRBJ1-1, with D hard to call. The V end was cut by 2 bases, the J end by 0 bases, with 10 bases between. This CDR3 has 15 residues. The V gene's germline CDR1 is MNHEY and CDR2 SVGAGI. This CDR3 reads CASSYREGMNTEAFF. The CDR3 DNA sequence: TGTGCCAGCAGTTACAGAGAGGGAATGAACACTGAAGCTTTCTTT.

The rearrangement uses TRBV29-1 and TRBJ2-3; possible D gene TRBD1, 6 bases. V gave up 2 bases and J gave up 12 bases, with 18 bases separating them. The CDR3 extends over 13 amino acids. Germline V gives CDR1 SQVTM, CDR2 ANQGSEA. CDR3 sequence (DNA): TGCAGCGTTGAACTCCGGGGCCCAGGGGCACAGTATTTT. It translates to CSVELRGPGAQYF.

V and J are TRBV4-1 and TRBJ2-7; a weak D match, TRBD1 (5 bases). CDR3 length: 16 residues. Trimming took 1 base from V and 5 from J, leaving 18 bases between them. Germline CDR1 MGHRA, CDR2 YSYEKL. DNA for the CDR3: TGCGCCAGCAGCCAAGTTTCAGGGTCCCTCTCTAACGAGCAGTACTTC. This gives the protein CASSQVSGSLSNEQYF.

This chain connects TRBV27 to TRBJ1-1, with 8 bases aligning to TRBD1. CDR1 MNHEY and CDR2 SMNVEV come from the germline V gene (reference sequence). The CDR3 runs 16 residues. V lost 4 bases, J lost 4 bases, and 11 bases stayed unmatched. CDR3 amino acids: CASSSSTGEYGTEAFF. CDR3 bases: TGTGCCAGCAGTTCCTCGACAGGGGAATATGGCACTGAAGCTTTCTTT.

This chain connects TRBV7-2 to TRBJ2-3, with TRBD1 matching over 10 bases. Losses at the gene ends were 3 bases for V and 6 bases for J; bases not matched to a gene: 6. This CDR3 is 15 amino acids long. Per the germline V gene, CDR1 is SGHTA and CDR2 is FQGNSA. The CDR3 protein is CASSFPGQGTDTQYF. In nucleotides, the CDR3 is TGTGCCAGCAGCTTCCCGGGACAGGGGACCGATACGCAGTATTTT.

This chain uses TRBV30 with TRBJ2-1; TRBD2 is a possible D gene (5 bases). CDR3 length equals 17 residues. The germline CDR1 and CDR2 sequences are GTSNPN and SVGIG (reference sequence). V gave up 3 bases and J gave up 2 bases, with 20 bases separating them. Here the CDR3 reads CAWRSYMGGRTYNEQFF. CDR3 nucleotides: TGTGCCTGGAGAAGCTATATGGGCGGGCGAACCTACAATGAGCAGTTCTTC. The entire variable domain, with the rest obtained from reference TRBV30 and TRBJ2-1, is as follows: SQTIHQWPATLVQPVGSPLSLECTVEGTSNPNLYWYRQAAGRGLQLLFYSVGIGQISSEVPQNLSASRPQDRQFILSSKKLLLSDSGFYLCAWRSYMGGRTYNEQFFGPGTRLTVL.

This clone has only a few counts. The chain employs TRBV6-1 and TRBJ1-2; 8 bases fit TRBD1. The trim removed 2 bases at V and 6 bases at J, leaving 2 bases unmatched. CDR3 length: 13 amino acids. Germline V lookup: CDR1 MNHNS, CDR2 SASEGT. The CDR3 coding sequence is TGTGCCAGCAGTGAACAGGGGGCCGATGGCTACACCTTC. This sequence encodes CASSEQGADGYTF.